This T cell receptor (beta chain) was recorded in a study of cytomegalovirus exposure and HLA in healthy donors. Across the study: Early released data comprised some 85 million unique TCRs from HLA-typed donors.

Study results and caveats: Several top significant clusters appeared, in a later analysis, to be linked to common viral pathogens. It was in a later analysis that TCR association rates were seen to vary by HLA locus, highest for DRB1 and lowest for HLA-C.

Trimming removed 6 bases from V and 7 bases from J; junction bases left unmatched: 5. Germline assignment: CDR1 LNHDA and CDR2 SQIVND (reference sequence). This CDR3 has 13 amino acids. Note on this clone: The antigen is not known.

With 60 Vbeta and 13 Jbeta primers, the PCR was carried out. Profiled with immunoSEQ multiplex PCR; TCRdb holds only in-frame clones, not every one. There are approximately 160,000 clones in the sample; 77% occur only once, and 1.5% to 2% lies in the top ten. Source material: PBMCs. The rearrangement uses TRBV19 and TRBJ2-1; TRBD2 agrees at 8 bases. The sequence was obtained from a woman aged 25-40 years in good health and CMV-seronegative. Here the CDR3 DNA reads TGTGCCAGTAGCGGGAGGGAATGGAATGAGCAGTTCTTC. This translates into CASSGREWNEQFF.